This T cell receptor (beta chain) was identified in a study of blood T cell repertoires in COVID-19. Study at large: Some COVID-19 samples were acute and others convalescent; all came from the United States, Italy and Spain. Sources were T cells, B-cell-depleted T cells, or PBMCs; the material itself was cDNA or gDNA.

The CDR3 extends over 17 amino acids. V shed 2 bases and J shed 4 bases, with 20 bases lying between them. CDR1 and CDR2 (germline): SGHAT, FQNNGV. The authors' processing: Reference gene primer amplification in the assay estimated nucleated cell counts. The protocol was immunoSEQ multiplex PCR, while the TCRdb copy is restricted to in-frame clones and leaves out a portion. V and J calls and clone size come straight from that table; D and trimming were deduced from the DNA. Among a few hundred thousand clones listed, roughly 85% were seen once. The sample was peripheral blood. This sequence was found in a woman between 18 and 29 years old with acute or convalescent COVID-19. The chain recombines TRBV11-2 with TRBJ1-2, with D possibly being TRBD1 (5 bases). In nucleotides, the CDR3 is TGTGCCAGCAGCTTATGGGAGGGGATAAATAGGGTCTATGGCTACACCTTC. This codes for CASSLWEGINRVYGYTF.